The 23 T cell receptor beta chains below were found in one sample sequenced in a study of glioma-infiltrating T cells after dendritic cell vaccination. This sample's time point: after dendritic cell vaccination, including at tumor progression/relapse. Clones were read by immunoSEQ multiplex PCR, and TCRdb kept only the in-frame ones, dropping some. The table shows 65,000 or so clones, with roughly 86% occurring only once. The sample here was blood, taken after dendritic cell vaccination. The receptors shown here come from a human donor with glioblastoma.

The chain joins TRBV5-4 to TRBJ1-5; a weak D match, TRBD1 (6 bases). This CDR3 region has 16 residues. Germline-derived CDR1 and CDR2 are SGHNT and YYREEE (reference sequence). Trimming cost V 3 bases and J 7 bases, with 20 bases left between them. CDR3: CASSYPTGFMGQPQHF. The CDR3 nucleotides read TGTGCCAGCAGCTACCCCACAGGGTTCATGGGCCAGCCCCAGCATTTT.

The chain uses TRBV4-1 and TRBJ1-1; weak D call: TRBD1 (6 bases). Germline lookup yields CDR1 MGHRA and CDR2 YSYEKL. The CDR3 runs to 15 residues. Trimming cost V 4 bases and J 4 bases, with 16 bases left between them. CDR3: CASSRPRGGGTEAFF. In nucleotides, the CDR3 is TGCGCCAGCAGCCGACCAAGGGGGGGTGGCACTGAAGCTTTCTTT.

A single count supports this clone. Here the CDR3 reads CASSPGTSGRVNEQYF. CDR3 in DNA: TGTGCCAGCAGCCCTGGGACTAGCGGGAGAGTAAACGAGCAGTACTTC. The rearrangement links TRBV14 to TRBJ2-7, with 14 bases that match TRBD2. The V gene end was trimmed by 4 bases and the J gene end by 5 bases; junction bases not matched to a gene: 7. Germline CDR1 is SGHDN and CDR2 is FVKESK. The CDR3 is 16 residues long.

The chain uses TRBV7-9 and TRBJ2-1, with D possibly TRBD2 on 5 matching bases. Trimming shortened V by 5 bases and J by 5 bases, and 16 bases separated the two germline ends. The CDR3 is made up of 15 amino acids. Germline CDR1 and CDR2: SEHNR and FQNEAQ (reference sequence). The CDR3 is CASSLGLLPHNEQFF. For the CDR3, the DNA is TGTGCCAGCAGCCTCGGACTTCTACCCCACAATGAGCAGTTCTTC.

This rearrangement joins TRBV9 to TRBJ1-2; 11 bases align to TRBD1. This CDR3 region has 16 residues. Germline V lookup: CDR1 SGDLS, CDR2 YYNGEE. The junction had 7 bases not matched to a gene; V was cut back by 4 bases and J by 2 bases. The CDR3 sequence: CASSPRTGGVNYGYTF. The CDR3 region has the DNA TGTGCCAGCAGCCCGCGGACAGGGGGCGTCAACTATGGCTACACCTTC.

The gene calls are TRBV11-3 and TRBJ2-1, with D unresolved. This CDR3 has 15 amino acids. Germline values: CDR1 SGHNT, CDR2 YENEEA. Trimming removed 0 bases from V and 2 bases from J, with 8 bases in between. The CDR3 region has the DNA TGTGCCAGCAGCTTAGACAACAACGCCTACAATGAGCAGTTCTTC. It yields the protein CASSLDNNAYNEQFF.

The chain recombines TRBV7-8 with TRBJ1-5, with D uncertain. The germline V and J ends were trimmed by 5 bases and 7 bases, with 12 bases remaining between them. The CDR3 totals 13 residues. Germline V gene lookup returns CDR1 SGHVS and CDR2 FQNEAQ. The CDR3 sequence: CASSPRVKQPQHF. The CDR3 DNA is TGTGCCAGCAGCCCCCGCGTTAAGCAGCCCCAGCATTTT.

V gene TRBV5-4 combines with J gene TRBJ2-3; no reliable D call. Trimming stripped 4 bases from V and 7 bases from J, with 10 bases between. CDR3 length: 12 amino acids. Looked up from germline, CDR1 is SGHNT and CDR2 is YYREEE (reference sequence). CDR3 DNA sequence: TGTGCCAGCAGCCGAGACTGGAATACGCAGTATTTT. Protein sequence: CASSRDWNTQYF. The variable domain in full, with the rest retrieved from reference TRBV5-4 and TRBJ2-3, is ETGVTQSPTHLIKTRGQQVTLRCSSQSGHNTVSWYQQALGQGPQFIFQYYREEENGRGNFPPRFSGLQFPNYSSELNVNALELDDSALYLCASSRDWNTQYFGPGTRLTVL.

This CDR3 is CASSLVATFNYGYTF. Here the CDR3 DNA reads TGTGCCAGCAGCTTAGTAGCGACTTTTAACTATGGCTACACCTTC. The chain combines TRBV7-9 with TRBJ1-2; D unclear. V was shortened by 1 base and J by 1 base, with 10 bases between the two germline ends. The CDR3 runs 15 residues. CDR1 and CDR2 from the germline V gene are SEHNR and FQNEAQ (reference sequence).

The rearrangement joins TRBV9 to TRBJ2-1; TRBD1 matches at 9 bases. Germline CDR1 is SGDLS and CDR2 is YYNGEE. With V trimmed by 1 base and J by 3 bases, 5 bases remained unmatched. This CDR3 region has 16 residues. The CDR3: CASSVKDRGFYNEQFF. The CDR3 DNA sequence: TGTGCCAGCAGCGTAAAGGACAGGGGTTTCTACAATGAGCAGTTCTTC. Full variable domain (rest looked up from reference TRBV9 and TRBJ2-1): DSGVTQTPKHLITATGQRVTLRCSPRSGDLSVYWYQQSLDQGLQFLIQYYNGEERAKGNILERFSAQQFPDLHSELNLSSLELGDSALYFCASSVKDRGFYNEQFFGPGTRLTVL.

The CDR3 DNA reads as TGTGCCAGCAGCGCCGGTGAGACCCAGTACTTC. Translated: CASSAGETQYF. The chain couples TRBV11-2 to TRBJ2-5; D gene uncertain. V was shortened by 5 bases and J by 5 bases, with 6 bases between the two germline ends. The CDR3 sequence is 11 residues long. Germline V lookup: CDR1 SGHAT, CDR2 FQNNGV.

V usage is TRBV18 and J usage is TRBJ2-5; 7 bases are shared with TRBD1. The V gene end was trimmed by 3 bases and the J gene end by 3 bases; junction bases not matched to a gene: 4. Germline V gene sequence: CDR1 KGHSH, CDR2 LQKENI. This CDR3 has 14 residues. The CDR3 loop reads CASSPQGVKETQYF. The CDR3, as DNA: TGTGCCAGCTCACCTCAGGGGGTAAAAGAGACCCAGTACTTC.

The chain couples TRBV19 to TRBJ1-1, with D unresolved. Trimming removed 7 bases at V and 3 bases at J, with 6 bases between. The V gene's germline CDR1 is LNHDA and CDR2 SQIVND (reference sequence). The CDR3 extends over 11 amino acids. DNA of the CDR3: TGTGCCAGTACCGTTTACACTGAAGCTTTCTTT. Its translation is CASTVYTEAFF.

This clone was detected a few times. V is TRBV27 and J is TRBJ1-1; TRBD1 aligns across 11 bases. The CDR3 runs to 15 residues. The V gene end was trimmed by 6 bases and the J gene end by 0 bases; junction bases not matched to a gene: 3. CDR1 MNHEY and CDR2 SMNVEV come from the germline V gene (reference sequence). The CDR3 nucleotides read TGTGCCAGCAGGCGGACAGGGGGCATGAACACTGAAGCTTTCTTT. It is translated as CASRRTGGMNTEAFF.

Note on this clone: Germline and junction disagree at one end, which may indicate a read error. The V gene is TRBV7-2, the J gene TRBJ2-7, with TRBD2 matching over 7 bases. The V gene's germline CDR1 is SGHTA and CDR2 FQGNSA. The CDR3 sequence is 14 residues long. The CDR3: CASSLAEGPYEQYF. The DNA for the CDR3 is TGTGCCAGCAGCCTAGCGGAGGGGCCCTACGAGCAGTACTTC. Drawing the rest from reference TRBV7-2 and TRBJ2-7, the complete variable domain is GAGVSQSPSNKVTEKGKDVELRCDPISGHTALYWYRQSLGQGLEFLIYFQGNSAPDKSGLPSDRFSAERTGGSVSTLTIQRTQQEDSAVYLCASSLAEGPYEQYFGPGTRLTVT.

The chain employs TRBV11-1 and TRBJ2-5; TRBD1 matches at 11 bases. The length of the CDR3 is 17 residues. Germline V gene lookup returns CDR1 SGHAT and CDR2 FQDESV (reference sequence). Germline trimming cut 1 base from V and 4 bases from J; bases unmatched to any gene: 8. The CDR3 reads CASSLGGTGGRRETQYF. In DNA, the CDR3 is TGTGCCAGCAGCTTAGGAGGGACAGGGGGAAGGCGAGAGACCCAGTACTTC.

In DNA, the CDR3 is TGCGCCAGCAGTGAGTCGATCCTGGGGACAGGGGGTTCCTACGAGCAGTACTTC. Translated: CASSESILGTGGSYEQYF. This rearrangement joins TRBV10-1 to TRBJ2-7; 11 positions match TRBD1. CDR1 is WNHNN, CDR2 SYGVQD, per germline (reference sequence). Trimming removed 0 bases from V and 1 base from J; junction bases left unmatched: 8. The CDR3 contains 18 residues.

The chain recombines TRBV7-2 with TRBJ2-7; the match to TRBD2 covers 7 bases. V was clipped by 1 base and J by 4 bases; unmatched bases: 4. Germline lookup yields CDR1 SGHTA and CDR2 FQGNSA. The CDR3 covers 14 residues. The CDR3 nucleotides are TGTGCCAGCAGCTTAGAGTGGGGGGGATACGAGCAGTACTTC. Translated: CASSLEWGGYEQYF.

The rearrangement uses TRBV19 and TRBJ1-2, with 10 nucleotides matching TRBD1. The trim removed 4 bases at V and 3 bases at J, leaving 8 bases unmatched. This CDR3 is 16 amino acids long. Per germline, CDR1 LNHDA and CDR2 SQIVND (reference sequence). In DNA form, the CDR3 reads TGTGCCAGTAGTACCCGGGACAGGGGTTTCGACTATGGCTACACCTTC. It encodes CASSTRDRGFDYGYTF.

This clone was counted a few times. The V and J genes are TRBV5-1 and TRBJ2-5, with TRBD1 matching over 8 bases. V lost 3 bases, J lost 1 base, and 5 bases stayed unmatched. There are 15 residues in the CDR3. Germline CDR1 is SGHRS and CDR2 is YFSETQ. CDR3 DNA sequence: TGCGCCAGCAGCTCGACAGGGGCCCGCCAAGAGACCCAGTACTTC. As protein: CASSSTGARQETQYF.

The rearrangement uses TRBV5-8 and TRBJ2-1; unclear D gene. The CDR3 is 15 amino acids. CDR1 SGHTS and CDR2 YDEGEE come from the germline V gene. V lost 1 base and J lost 5, with 13 bases in between. CDR3 DNA sequence: TGTGCCAGCAGCTTGACTCCCGTCGGAGACAATGAGCAGTTCTTC. As protein: CASSLTPVGDNEQFF.

The V and J genes are TRBV11-2 and TRBJ1-5; 9 bases align to TRBD1. Germline CDR1 reads SGHAT; CDR2 reads FQNNGV. There are 15 residues in the CDR3. V dropped 2 bases and J dropped 6; count of bases not matched to a gene: 5. CDR3 sequence (DNA): TGTGCCAGCAGCTTAACAGGGGGCGCGAGTCAGCCCCAGCATTTT. This encodes CASSLTGGASQPQHF.

In its sample, this clone was seen a few times. The chain uses TRBV4-1 and TRBJ1-2, with TRBD1 matching 9 bases. With 3 bases clipped from V and 2 bases from J, the junction kept 4 bases outside the gene matches. The CDR3 has 15 amino acids. Per the germline V gene, CDR1 is MGHRA and CDR2 is YSYEKL. Here the CDR3 DNA reads TGCGCCAGCAGCCAGGCCGGACAGGGGAACTATGGCTACACCTTC. Translated: CASSQAGQGNYGYTF.